The 8 T cell receptor beta chains given below trace back to one sample, sequenced in a study of shared clonotypes between healthy human individuals. Some clones are missing from TCRdb's copy, which holds only in-frame ones; the method was immunoSEQ multiplex PCR. The sample carries 2 million to 2.5 million clones, about 92% recorded once. What was sequenced was naive CD4+ T cells from PBMCs. As to subset: CD45RA+ positively selected. These receptors came from a man aged 18 to 29 in good health. Some clones in this sample may be carry-over from other donors' samples.

The V call is TRBV19, the J call TRBJ1-2; D not resolved. The germline V and J ends were trimmed by 4 bases and 3 bases, with 9 bases remaining between them. This CDR3 spans 13 amino acids. CDR1 and CDR2 from the germline V gene are LNHDA and SQIVND (reference sequence). CDR3 sequence: CASSSVSYYGYTF. The CDR3 DNA follows: TGTGCCAGTAGTAGCGTAAGTTACTATGGCTACACCTTC.

The chain employs TRBV28 and TRBJ1-1; maybe TRBD1 (5 bases). In germline, CDR1 is MDHEN, CDR2 SYDVKM. The CDR3 has 15 residues. The V end was cut by 2 bases, the J end by 2 bases, with 12 bases between. The CDR3 loop is CASSLLGEINTEAFF. CDR3 bases: TGTGCCAGCAGTTTACTGGGGGAGATTAACACTGAAGCTTTCTTT.

This chain connects TRBV28 to TRBJ2-5, with a possible D match to TRBD1 (7 bases). CDR3 size: 15 residues. V lost 6 bases, J lost 4 bases, and 18 bases lay in between. Germline V lookup: CDR1 MDHEN, CDR2 SYDVKM. This chain's CDR3 is CASSLQQGGGETQYF. The CDR3 DNA reads as TGTGCCAGCAGCTTGCAGCAGGGGGGTGGAGAGACCCAGTACTTC.

The chain recombines TRBV30 with TRBJ2-5; weak D call: TRBD1 (6 bases). The J call is uncertain, as TRBJ2-7 better fits the DNA end. Germline CDR1 and CDR2: GTSNPN and SVGIG (reference sequence). This CDR3 spans 14 amino acids. CDR3 nucleotides: TGTGCCTGGAGTGAAAAGGGGGATTCCTACGAGCAGTACTTC. Protein product: CAWSEKGDSYEQYF.

V is TRBV7-9 and J is TRBJ1-1, with D perhaps matching TRBD1 (6 bases). V gave up 2 bases and J gave up 1 base, with 14 bases separating them. The CDR3 extends over 16 amino acids. The germline CDR1 and CDR2 sequences are SEHNR and FQNEAQ (reference sequence). CDR3 in DNA: TGTGCCAGCAGCTTAACTAAGGGGGGGAGGAACACTGAAGCTTTCTTT. Protein: CASSLTKGGRNTEAFF.

The chain joins TRBV5-1 to TRBJ2-7; D possibly uses TRBD1 or TRBD2 (7 bases each). Germline CDR1 is SGHRS and CDR2 is YFSETQ. V dropped 4 bases and J dropped 3 bases, with 14 bases sitting between them. This CDR3 comprises 14 residues. CDR3 residues: CASSRQGGGYEQYF. The CDR3 bases are TGCGCCAGCAGCCGACAGGGAGGGGGCTACGAGCAGTACTTC.

This chain links TRBV30 with TRBJ1-5, with D possibly being TRBD1 (6 bases). Trimming removed 1 base from V and 0 bases from J, with 25 bases in between. The CDR3 is 20 amino acids. Germline CDR1 is GTSNPN and CDR2 is SVGIG (reference sequence). The DNA of the CDR3 is TGTGCCTGGAGTGAAACAGGGTCCGTTTTCAACCCGTATAGCAATCAGCCCCAGCATTTT. Protein product: CAWSETGSVFNPYSNQPQHF.

With regard to this clone: The identical CDR3 is also encoded by other nucleotide sequences in the sample. The chain links TRBV5-1 to TRBJ2-3; D gene uncertain. From germline, CDR1 is SGHRS and CDR2 YFSETQ. Trimming shortened V by 0 bases and J by 1 base, and 6 bases separated the two germline ends. The CDR3 is made up of 14 amino acids. DNA for the CDR3: TGCGCCAGCAGCTTGGCCAGTGGCACAGATACGCAGTATTTT. Amino acids: CASSLASGTDTQYF.